This T cell receptor beta chain came from a study of blood T cell repertoires in COVID-19. The overall study: The origin of the acute and convalescent COVID-19 samples was the United States, Italy and Spain.

Individuals aged about 18 to 100 years were recruited from some 26 US areas. Recovery meant two consecutive negative NP/OP PCR tests, professional clearance, or resolved symptoms. Data came from immunoSEQ multiplex PCR; TCRdb stores just in-frame clones and leaves some out. The table has 300,000 or so clones, just over 85% seen once; the top ten hold about 10%. Sequencing input: PBMCs or T cells enriched from blood (not recorded which). The sequence was collected from a woman aged 18-30 years who had recovered from COVID-19.

In DNA form, the CDR3 reads TGCGCCAGCAGCCCGGGACTTACAAACACCGGGGAGCTGTTTTTT. Translating it yields CASSPGLTNTGELFF. The gene calls are TRBV5-1 and TRBJ2-2, with D perhaps TRBD2 (6 bases). The V and J ends lost 4 bases and 2 bases respectively, with 12 bases between them. The CDR3 is made up of 15 amino acids. CDR1 is SGHRS, CDR2 YFSETQ, per germline.